Presented here are 23 T cell receptor beta chains from one specimen sequenced in a study of metastatic and nonmetastatic thyroid tumors (dated by TCRdb to 2020 to 2021). No treatment had been received by any patient before thyroid surgery. Receptors were amplified or captured by PCR. These reads were obtained on an Illumina HiSeq 4000. Clones were called with MiXCR by TCRdb after fastp trimmed the public reads at Q25, and only in-frame beta chains were retained. Recorded for this sample are roughly 5,900 clones; 20% to 30% of them occurred a single time. 11% of the sample goes to the ten largest clones. What was sequenced was adjacent normal tissue. The receptors here all came from a male donor with papillary thyroid cancer or a benign thyroid nodule (not recorded which). Some clones in this sample may be carry-over from other donors' samples.

This clone was seen repeatedly, ten times or more. The chain employs TRBV7-6 and TRBJ2-2; no firm D call. The ends were cut back, 2 bases at V and 7 bases at J, with 2 bases in the middle. Germline CDR1 reads SGHVS; CDR2 reads FNYEAQ. CDR3 length: 11 residues. In DNA, the CDR3 is TGTGCCAGCAGCTTACTCGGGGAGCTGTTTTTT. Translation gives CASSLLGELFF.

The DNA for the CDR3 is TGTGCCAGCTCTGGGGGAGACACCGGGGAGCTGTTTTTT. It specifies CASSGGDTGELFF. V usage is TRBV6-1 and J usage is TRBJ2-2; D is perhaps TRBD1 or TRBD2 (5 bases each). This CDR3 contains 13 residues. Germline CDR1 reads MNHNS; CDR2 reads SASEGT. V was trimmed by 8 bases and J by 3 bases, leaving 10 bases between them.

This clone is labeled medium-sized. This chain joins TRBV6-2 or TRBV6-3 and TRBJ2-3; D is possibly TRBD1 or TRBD2 (5 bases each). V lost 4 bases, J lost 8 bases, and 19 bases lay in between. CDR1 is MNHEY and CDR2 is SVGEGT in the germline V gene. There are 15 residues in the CDR3. The CDR3 here is CASSLGLGDRGTQYF. The DNA of the CDR3 is TGTGCCAGCAGTTTAGGATTGGGGGATCGCGGTACGCAGTATTTT.

This clone was seen at least ten times. The rearrangement uses TRBV28 and TRBJ1-1; D might be TRBD1 (5 bases). Germline CDR1 and CDR2: MDHEN and SYDVKM. Trimming removed 6 bases from V and 3 bases from J, with 17 bases in between. The CDR3 is 15 amino acids. CDR3 sequence (DNA): TGTGCCAGCAGCCTTCCAGGGTTTTTGGACACTGAAGCTTTCTTT. This codes for CASSLPGFLDTEAFF. Drawing the rest from reference TRBV28 and TRBJ1-1, the complete variable domain is DVKVTQSSRYLVKRTGEKVFLECVQDMDHENMFWYRQDPGLGLRLIYFSYDVKMKEKGDIPEGYSVSREKKERFSLILESASTNQTSMYLCASSLPGFLDTEAFFGQGTRLTVV.

By sample fraction, this clone is large. The chain carries TRBV20-1 and TRBJ1-2; D is possibly TRBD1 (5 bases). The V gene's germline CDR1 is DFQATT and CDR2 SNEGSKA (reference sequence). The CDR3 runs 14 residues. Trimming left V 5 bases short and J 3 bases short, with 16 bases between. The CDR3, as DNA: TGCAGTGCTCCATGGGGGGAGAGTGACTATGGCTACACCTTC. It codes for CSAPWGESDYGYTF.

This clone was seen a handful of times. The V call is TRBV6-1, the J call TRBJ2-7; TRBD1 is a possible D gene (6 bases). Trimming shortened V by 3 bases and J by 2 bases, and 17 bases separated the two germline ends. CDR1 is MNHNS, CDR2 SASEGT, per germline. The CDR3 covers 16 residues. CDR3 sequence (DNA): TGTGCCAGCAGTGACCCCAAGGTGGGGGCCGCCTACGAGCAGTACTTC. It codes for CASSDPKVGAAYEQYF.

The gene calls are TRBV11-2 and TRBJ2-7; TRBD1 matches at 7 bases. The V segment lost 6 bases and the J segment 9 bases; nucleotides outside the gene matches: 8. The CDR3 runs to 12 residues. CDR1 and CDR2 (germline): SGHAT, FQNNGV. DNA of the CDR3: TGTGCCAGCAGGCCAACAGGGGTTAGGCAGTACTTC. The encoded protein is CASRPTGVRQYF.

Points on this clone: The same CDR3 is also encoded by other DNA sequences in this sample. This chain uses TRBV7-8 with TRBJ1-1; D is ambiguous. The V end lost 5 bases, the J end lost 8 bases, and 15 bases lay between the germline ends. The CDR3 has 13 residues. CDR1 is SGHVS and CDR2 is FQNEAQ in the germline V gene. CDR3 sequence: CASSPHRPDEAFF. CDR3 in DNA: TGTGCCAGCAGCCCCCACCGACCTGACGAAGCTTTCTTT.

V is TRBV30 and J is TRBJ2-1; D assignment may be TRBD1 or TRBD2 (5 bases each). The CDR3 totals 13 residues. The germline gives CDR1 GTSNPN, CDR2 SVGIG (reference sequence). The V gene lost 8 bases and the J gene lost 4 bases, with 15 bases spanning the gap. CDR3 residues: CAGPGTSYNEQFF. DNA for the CDR3: TGTGCCGGCCCCGGGACCTCGTACAATGAGCAGTTCTTC. Full variable domain (remainder filled in from reference TRBV30 and TRBJ2-1): SQTIHQWPATLVQPVGSPLSLECTVEGTSNPNLYWYRQAAGRGLQLLFYSVGIGQISSEVPQNLSASRPQDRQFILSSKKLLLSDSGFYLCAGPGTSYNEQFFGPGTRLTVL.

This clone has only a few counts. This may come from a read error, since a much larger clone is one base off. The chain carries TRBV6-1 and TRBJ1-5; D is possibly TRBD1 (6 bases). Trimming took 2 bases from V and 4 from J, leaving 9 bases between them. This CDR3 comprises 14 residues. Germline lookup yields CDR1 MNHNS and CDR2 SASEGT. The DNA for the CDR3 is TGTGCCAGCAGTGAAAGGACAGCAAATCAGCCCCAGCATTTT. It encodes CASSERTANQPQHF.

This clone was seen repeatedly, ten times or more. The chain recombines TRBV28 with TRBJ2-7, with TRBD1 identical over 9 bases. The CDR3 length is 15 residues. V gave up 5 bases and J gave up 5 bases; unmatched junction bases: 10. Germline CDR1 MDHEN, CDR2 SYDVKM. The CDR3 DNA is TGTGCCAGCAGTGCACCCGGGACAGGGCCTGACGAGCAGTACTTC. Its protein product is CASSAPGTGPDEQYF.

This clone has a handful of counts. This sequence joins TRBV20-1 and TRBJ2-7, with 7 bases matching TRBD1. Germline trimming cut 6 bases from V and 0 bases from J; bases unmatched to any gene: 8. This CDR3 has 14 residues. Germline lookup yields CDR1 DFQATT and CDR2 SNEGSKA (reference sequence). The DNA for the CDR3 is TGCAGTGCCCGGGCGGCAGGGGGCTCCTACGAGCAGTACTTC. It encodes CSARAAGGSYEQYF.

The V gene is TRBV7-2, the J gene TRBJ1-3; D is unresolved. V lost 5 bases, J lost 4 bases, and 15 bases lay in between. The CDR3 consists of 15 residues. Germline V gives CDR1 SGHTA, CDR2 FQGNSA. In nucleotides, the CDR3 is TGTGCCAGCAGCCCGAACACCGGCCGGGGAAACACCATATATTTT. Translated: CASSPNTGRGNTIYF.

The rearrangement joins TRBV7-7 to TRBJ1-5; TRBD1 is a possible D gene (5 bases). Trimming cost V 7 bases and J 1 base, with 17 bases left between them. Germline V gene sequence: CDR1 SSHAT, CDR2 FNYEAQ (reference sequence). The CDR3 has 16 amino acids. The CDR3 region is CASILRRTQSNQPQHF. The CDR3 nucleotides read TGTGCCAGCATCCTTCGGAGGACACAAAGCAATCAGCCCCAGCATTTT.

In this sample, this clone turned up many times. The rearrangement joins TRBV6-2 or TRBV6-3 to TRBJ2-3; 8 bases map to TRBD2. The V and J ends lost 4 bases and 0 bases, in that order; junction bases with no gene match: 6. CDR3 length: 16 amino acids. Germline loops: CDR1 MNHEY, CDR2 SVGEGT. The CDR3 sequence: CASSWGRGASTDTQYF. The CDR3 DNA is TGTGCCAGCAGTTGGGGGCGGGGGGCAAGCACAGATACGCAGTATTTT.

The J gene is TRBJ2-7, the V gene TRBV20-1; 7 nucleotides line up with TRBD1. Germline assignment: CDR1 DFQATT and CDR2 SNEGSKA (reference sequence). V was clipped by 5 bases and J by 3 bases; unmatched bases: 10. This CDR3 is 14 amino acids long. The CDR3 loop is CSARRDRAFYEQYF. The CDR3 region has the DNA TGCAGTGCTCGCCGTGACAGGGCCTTCTACGAGCAGTACTTC.

The chain carries TRBV27 and TRBJ2-7; D perhaps matches TRBD1 (7 bases). Germline values: CDR1 MNHEY, CDR2 SMNVEV (reference sequence). Trimming shortened V by 3 bases and J by 6 bases, and 15 bases separated the two germline ends. The CDR3 covers 14 residues. The CDR3 nucleotides read TGTGCCAGCAGTTTTTTAGGGCAGGGGGGCGAGCAGTACTTC. This translates into CASSFLGQGGEQYF.

There are many counts of this clone. This may arise from a read error, as a much more abundant clone is one base away. The chain couples TRBV4-1 to TRBJ2-3; D is uncertain. CDR3 length equals 15 residues. The germline gives CDR1 MGHRA, CDR2 YSYEKL. With 3 bases removed from V and 0 bases from J, the gap between germline ends came to 10 bases. The CDR3 sequence is CASSQYRPSTDTQYF. The CDR3 DNA reads as TGCGCCAGCAGCCAGTACCGTCCTAGCACAGATACGCAGTATTTT.

The table lists this clone with a few counts. V usage is TRBV6-1 and J usage is TRBJ1-5; perhaps TRBD1 as D (5 bases). The germline gives CDR1 MNHNS, CDR2 SASEGT. V gave up 5 bases and J gave up 0 bases, with 11 bases separating them. The CDR3 totals 15 residues. In nucleotides, the CDR3 is TGTGCCAGCAGTCGGGGCCGGGGTAGCAATCAGCCCCAGCATTTT. The encoded protein is CASSRGRGSNQPQHF.

This CDR3 reads CASSLIPGSLGYTF. The CDR3 DNA follows: TGTGCCAGCAGTTTAATCCCCGGGTCCCTAGGCTACACCTTC. V is TRBV28 and J is TRBJ1-2; no clear D gene. CDR3 length equals 14 residues. Germline V gives CDR1 MDHEN, CDR2 SYDVKM. V was pared by 2 bases and J by 8 bases, with 15 bases between.

This clone was seen a few times. The chain has TRBV6-2 or TRBV6-3 and TRBJ1-2; no clear D gene. The V end was cut by 8 bases, the J end by 9 bases, with 16 bases between. CDR1 and CDR2 (germline): MNHEY, SVGEGT. The CDR3 covers 12 residues. As DNA, the CDR3 is TGTGCCAGCCGCGCCTCGGCAGAAAGCTACACCTTC. This translates into CASRASAESYTF.

This clone was detected a few times. The V call is TRBV5-1, the J call TRBJ2-3; TRBD1 is a possible D gene (6 bases). This CDR3 has 16 residues. V was pared by 0 bases and J by 0 bases, with 11 bases between. Germline CDR1 reads SGHRS; CDR2 reads YFSETQ. The CDR3 region has the DNA TGCGCCAGCAGCTTGGGGGGGACAACTAGCACAGATACGCAGTATTTT. It is translated as CASSLGGTTSTDTQYF.

This clone was observed a few times. CDR3 sequence: CASRGQGYEQYF. The CDR3 region has the DNA TGTGCCAGCCGGGGACAGGGGTACGAGCAGTACTTC. The V gene is TRBV6-1, the J gene TRBJ2-7, with 10 bases fitting TRBD1. CDR3 length equals 12 residues. V was clipped by 8 bases and J by 4 bases; unmatched bases: 2. Germline assignment: CDR1 MNHNS and CDR2 SASEGT.